This passage covers 3 T cell receptor beta chains from one sample sequenced in a study of cytomegalovirus exposure and HLA in healthy donors. PCR involved 60 Vbeta and 13 Jbeta primers. Sequenced by immunoSEQ multiplex PCR; TCRdb stores in-frame clones only, minus some. The profile shows 250,000 to 300,000 clones, roughly 91% of them singletons. Sequenced: PBMCs. The receptors derive from a girl aged 2-10 years in good health and CMV-seronegative.

CDR3 region: CASSENRGVVGNQPQHF. The CDR3 DNA sequence: TGTGCCAGCAGTGAAAATCGGGGGGTTGTTGGCAATCAGCCCCAGCATTTT. The genes are TRBV6-1 and TRBJ1-5; D might be TRBD1 (5 bases). Germline lookup yields CDR1 MNHNS and CDR2 SASEGT. V dropped 2 bases and J dropped 2 bases, with 16 bases sitting between them. The length of the CDR3 is 17 residues.

J is TRBJ1-5 and V is TRBV5-3, with 8 bases aligning to TRBD1. TRBV5-3 falls under the ORF class, with uncertain function. The V gene end was trimmed by 2 bases and the J gene end by 7 bases; junction bases not matched to a gene: 11. This CDR3 region has 16 residues. In nucleotides, the CDR3 is TGTGCCAGAAGCTTCATCTCCAGGGGGCGGTGGCAGCCCCAGCATTTT. It is translated as CARSFISRGRWQPQHF.

This clone was seen a few times. The chain uses TRBV7-8 and TRBJ1-1; 8 bases line up with TRBD1. Germline V CDR1 and CDR2: SGHVS, FQNEAQ. The V segment lost 3 bases and the J segment 4 bases; nucleotides outside the gene matches: 4. This CDR3 comprises 14 residues. The CDR3 coding sequence is TGTGCCAGCAGCTTCCCACAGGGGGGCACTGAAGCTTTCTTT. Protein sequence: CASSFPQGGTEAFF.